This is a list of T cell receptor beta chains from one sample in a study of cytomegalovirus exposure and HLA in healthy donors. Using immunoSEQ multiplex PCR, the repertoire was profiled, and TCRdb retains in-frame clones only, with some absent. The sample consists of approximately 200,000 clones, about four fifths of them appearing once. The sequencing sample was made of PBMCs. The receptors derive from a boy aged 2 to 10 in good health and CMV-seronegative. Each CDR3 is given with its conserved first and last residue. The D gene is left open where the match is weak. Some rows mark clone size as missing; the rest say once, few, many or name a class of expanded clone.

clone_size | j_call | d_call | v_call | cdr3_nt | cdr3_aa
few | TRBJ1-6 | TRBD1 | TRBV6-5 | TGTGCCAGCAGACCGGACAGGGGGGATTCACCCCTCCACTTT | CASRPDRGDSPLHF
NA | TRBJ1-2 | TRBD1 | TRBV2 | TGTGCCAGCAGTAATACCCCGGGACAGGGGCGATACTATGGCTACACCTTC | CASSNTPGQGRYYGYTF
NA | TRBJ2-5 | NA | TRBV5-8 | TGTGCCAGCAGCCACAACCGAGAGACCCAGTACTTC | CASSHNRETQYF
NA | TRBJ2-3 | NA | TRBV11-2 | TGTGCCAGCAGGGAAACAGGGCGGGTTGCAGATACGCAGTATTTT | CASRETGRVADTQYF
NA | TRBJ1-2 | NA | TRBV7-2 | TGTGCCAGCAGCTTAGGATACAGGGCCTATGGCTACACCTTC | CASSLGYRAYGYTF
once | TRBJ1-2 | NA | TRBV18 | TGTGCCAGCTCACCACCGGCAGGGGATGGCTACACCTTC | CASSPPAGDGYTF
NA | TRBJ1-2 | NA | TRBV5-1 | TGCGCCAGCAGCTTAGGGACAAGCAGTGGATATGGCTACACCTTC | CASSLGTSSGYGYTF
NA | TRBJ2-3 | NA | TRBV9 | TGTGCCAGCAGCGTAGTAGGGGGACCAGATACGCAGTATTTT | CASSVVGGPDTQYF
NA | TRBJ1-1 | TRBD1 | TRBV7-2 | TGTGCCAGCAGCTATCGACAGGGGGCAAAGGAAGCTTTCTTT | CASSYRQGAKEAFF
NA | TRBJ2-7 | TRBD2 | TRBV18 | TGTGCCAGCTCAACCGGGACTAGCTACGAGCAGTACTTC | CASSTGTSYEQYF
NA | TRBJ2-7 | TRBD1 | TRBV6-5 | TGTGCCAGCAGGCCGACAGGGGCCCCCTCCTACGAGCAGTACTTC | CASRPTGAPSYEQYF
NA | TRBJ1-1 | NA | TRBV7-9 | TGTGCCAGCACCAAAATAATCCGTAGCGGGGGCACTGAAGCTTTCTTT | CASTKIIRSGGTEAFF
NA | TRBJ1-2 | TRBD1 | TRBV28 | TGTGCCAGCAGAACGGGACAGAGGAGTGATGGCTACACCTTC | CASRTGQRSDGYTF
NA | TRBJ1-4 | NA | TRBV9 | TGTGCCAGCAGCTCTGGGAGGGGGAATGAAAAACTGTTTTTT | CASSSGRGNEKLFF
once | TRBJ1-2 | NA | TRBV7-2 | TGTGCCAGCAGCCACCCGGGGGGCAGGGGAGACTGTGGCTACACCTTC | CASSHPGGRGDCGYTF
once | TRBJ1-5 | TRBD1 | TRBV4-3 | TGCGCCAGCAGCCAAGCCTCGGACAGGGGGCCCTATGGCAATCAGCCCCAGCATTTT | CASSQASDRGPYGNQPQHF
once | TRBJ2-6 | TRBD1 | TRBV11-2 | TGTGCCAGCAGCTTAAGGACAGGGGGCTTTGGGGCCAACGTCCTGACTTTC | CASSLRTGGFGANVLTF
NA | TRBJ2-7 | NA | TRBV7-9 | TGTGCCAGCAGCTTACCAACCTACGAGCAGTACTTC | CASSLPTYEQYF
NA | TRBJ2-5 | TRBD1 | TRBV5-1 | TGCGCCAGCAGCTCCCGGGACAGACAAGAGACCCAGTACTTC | CASSSRDRQETQYF
few | TRBJ2-7 | NA | TRBV5-8 | TGTGCCAGCAGCCGCCGAGGACAGTTTAACCCCTACGAGCAGTACTTC | CASSRRGQFNPYEQYF
NA | TRBJ2-6 | NA | TRBV2 | TGTGCCAGCAGCCTTTATCCGGGGGGCGTTAGCTCTGGGGCCAACGTCCTGACTTTC | CASSLYPGGVSSGANVLTF
NA | TRBJ2-1 | NA | TRBV28 | NA | CASSSSTGERRNEQFF
NA | TRBJ2-5 | TRBD1 | TRBV7-8 | TGTGCCAGCAGCGCCCGCCCCGGGACAGAGAAAGAGACCCAGTACTTC | CASSARPGTEKETQYF
NA | TRBJ2-1 | NA | TRBV11-2 | TGTGCCAGCAGCACTTGGGACTGGGAAAATGAGCAGTTCTTC | CASSTWDWENEQFF